The next 24 T cell receptor beta chains were all read from a single sample in a study of cytomegalovirus exposure and HLA in healthy donors. The PCR employed 60 Vbeta primers together with 13 Jbeta primers. TCRdb's copy holds only in-frame clones and misses some; the assay was immunoSEQ multiplex PCR. In the table there are 100,000 to 150,000 clones, more than 70% of which are singletons. Sequencing was carried out using PBMCs. The receptors originated from a man aged 25 to 45 in good health and CMV-seronegative.

The rearrangement joins TRBV7-3 to TRBJ1-1; 7 bases align to TRBD1. V trimming: 5 bases; J trimming: 5 bases; junction bases outside the gene matches: 11. In germline, CDR1 is SGHTA, CDR2 FQGTGA. The CDR3 has 15 residues. DNA for the CDR3: TGTGCCAGCAGCCCACAGGGGACCTTAGGGACTGAAGCTTTCTTT. Its translation: CASSPQGTLGTEAFF.

The rearrangement joins TRBV6-1 to TRBJ1-5, with D possibly TRBD1 on 5 matching bases. V lost 4 bases and J lost 9, with 19 bases in between. Looked up from germline, CDR1 is MNHNS and CDR2 is SASEGT. The length of the CDR3 is 15 residues. The CDR3 loop is CASSVGGGFIRPQHF. CDR3 nucleotides: TGTGCCAGCAGTGTCGGGGGAGGCTTTATTAGGCCCCAGCATTTT.

Only a few counts were recorded for this clone. The V and J genes are TRBV7-9 and TRBJ1-2; D uncertain. CDR3 length: 12 residues. The germline V gene has CDR1 SEHNR and CDR2 FQNEAQ (reference sequence). V was pared by 0 bases and J by 8 bases, with 7 bases between. The CDR3 spells CASSLAHQGYTF. The DNA for the CDR3 is TGTGCCAGCAGCTTAGCTCATCAGGGCTACACCTTC.

The rearrangement uses TRBV5-6 and TRBJ2-7, with D perhaps TRBD2 (7 bases). The V gene's germline CDR1 is SGHDT and CDR2 YYEEEE. Trimming took 1 base from V and 5 from J, leaving 16 bases between them. CDR3 size: 15 residues. This CDR3 is CASSLFRGGLDEQYF. The CDR3, as DNA: TGTGCCAGCAGCTTGTTTAGGGGGGGGCTCGACGAGCAGTACTTC.

This clone was counted only a few times. The V call is TRBV5-1, the J call TRBJ1-1, with no clear D. CDR1 and CDR2 (germline): SGHRS, YFSETQ. The CDR3 consists of 15 residues. Trimming cost V 4 bases and J 0 bases, with 13 bases left between them. The CDR3 DNA is TGCGCCAGCAGCCCCGGTCATAACTTGAACACTGAAGCTTTCTTT. This sequence encodes CASSPGHNLNTEAFF.

This clone was recorded a few times. This rearrangement joins TRBV4-2 to TRBJ2-1; 11 bases are a match to TRBD2. The V gene end was trimmed by 4 bases and the J gene end by 2 bases; junction bases not matched to a gene: 4. This CDR3 has 16 residues. Germline V CDR1 and CDR2: LGHNA, YNFKEQ. The chain's CDR3 is CASSRETSGAYNEQFF. In DNA, the CDR3 is TGTGCCAGCAGCCGCGAGACTAGCGGGGCCTACAATGAGCAGTTCTTC.

This clone appeared a few times. One end of the junction is discordant with germline, which a read error may explain. The rearrangement links TRBV27 to TRBJ2-2, with TRBD1 matching over 7 bases. CDR3 length equals 17 residues. Germline V gene data show CDR1 as MNHEY and CDR2 as SMNVEV (reference sequence). The CDR3 DNA reads TGTGCCAGCAGTCTATCCCGACAGGGAAGGTTTAGCGGGGAGCTGTTTTTT. Its protein is CASSLSRQGRFSGELFF.

The V gene is TRBV19, the J gene TRBJ1-5, with D hard to call. CDR3 length: 15 residues. Trimming stripped 1 base from V and 4 bases from J, with 11 bases between. Germline CDR1 LNHDA, CDR2 SQIVND (reference sequence). The CDR3 loop reads CASSIVATSNQPQHF. CDR3 bases: TGTGCCAGTAGTATAGTTGCGACATCAAATCAGCCCCAGCATTTT.

The rearrangement links TRBV7-2 to TRBJ2-5; TRBD1 matches at 8 bases. V shed 5 bases and J 5 bases; nucleotides not matched to a gene: 10. The CDR3 covers 15 residues. The V gene's germline CDR1 is SGHTA and CDR2 FQGNSA. The CDR3 nucleotides read TGTGCCAGCAGCCACCGGGGGCAGGGGGCGGAGACCCAGTACTTC. Amino acids: CASSHRGQGAETQYF. The full variable domain, with the rest looked up from reference TRBV7-2 and TRBJ2-5, is GAGVSQSPSNKVTEKGKDVELRCDPISGHTALYWYRQSLGQGLEFLIYFQGNSAPDKSGLPSDRFSAERTGGSVSTLTIQRTQQEDSAVYLCASSHRGQGAETQYFGPGTRLLVL.

The chain couples TRBV10-3 to TRBJ1-1; D might be TRBD1 (6 bases). The CDR3 has 13 residues. Germline CDR1 is ENHRY and CDR2 is SYGVKD. V gave up 8 bases and J gave up 1 base, with 11 bases separating them. The CDR3 nucleotides read TGTGCCATCTTGGGACACAAGAACACTGAAGCTTTCTTT. Protein: CAILGHKNTEAFF.

This rearrangement joins TRBV5-6 to TRBJ1-1; D not certain. Germline V gives CDR1 SGHDT, CDR2 YYEEEE. This CDR3 is 11 amino acids long. V gave up 4 bases and J gave up 9 bases, with 10 bases separating them. In DNA form, the CDR3 reads TGTGCCAGCAGCGGAGGCATCCAAGCTTTCTTT. Protein sequence: CASSGGIQAFF.

This chain uses TRBV15 with TRBJ2-7; tentative D call: TRBD2 (7 bases). V was clipped by 1 base and J by 2 bases, with 9 bases between them. This CDR3 contains 14 residues. From germline, CDR1 is LNHNV and CDR2 YYDKDF (reference sequence). This CDR3 reads CATSRAGGPYEQYF. The CDR3 coding sequence is TGTGCCACCAGCAGAGCCGGGGGGCCCTACGAGCAGTACTTC.

V usage is TRBV7-9 and J usage is TRBJ2-3; no clear D gene. Germline CDR1 and CDR2: SEHNR and FQNEAQ (reference sequence). Trimming removed 0 bases from V and 14 bases from J, with 15 bases in between. This CDR3 contains 13 residues. Written as DNA, the CDR3 is TGTGCCAGCAGCTTAGCGCCCGAGAGTTACAGGTATTTT. Its translation: CASSLAPESYRYF.

The chain recombines TRBV9 with TRBJ1-6; 9 nucleotides agree with TRBD1. Germline lookup yields CDR1 SGDLS and CDR2 YYNGEE. Trimming took 3 bases from V and 4 from J; bases not matched to a gene: 8. The CDR3 loop spans 17 amino acids. CDR3: CASSGEGDRVYNSPLHF. The CDR3 DNA is TGTGCCAGCAGCGGCGAGGGGGACAGGGTATATAATTCACCCCTCCACTTT.

This chain connects TRBV5-6 to TRBJ2-1; weak D call: TRBD2 (5 bases). V was pared by 0 bases and J by 3 bases, with 10 bases between. Germline values: CDR1 SGHDT, CDR2 YYEEEE. The CDR3 sequence is 15 residues long. This chain's CDR3 is CASSLDGVYYNEQFF. The CDR3 DNA reads as TGTGCCAGCAGCTTGGACGGGGTTTACTACAATGAGCAGTTCTTC.

The rearrangement links TRBV11-3 to TRBJ2-7, with 7 bases identical to TRBD1. Trimming took 0 bases from V and 7 from J; bases not matched to a gene: 15. CDR1 is SGHNT, CDR2 YENEEA, per germline. CDR3 length: 17 residues. The CDR3 region has the DNA TGTGCCAGCAGCTTAGATCGTGCCCGGACAGGCGCCAGTGAGCAGTACTTC. This sequence encodes CASSLDRARTGASEQYF.

This clone was detected a few times. The genes are TRBV4-3 and TRBJ2-1; 8 bases are shared with TRBD2. This CDR3 has 17 residues. Losses at the gene ends were 1 base for V and 4 bases for J; bases not matched to a gene: 9. CDR1 is LGHNA, CDR2 YSLEER, per germline. CDR3 coding DNA: TGCGCCAGCAGCCAAGTTAAGGCGGGGGGACAATACAATGAGCAGTTCTTC. Encoded protein: CASSQVKAGGQYNEQFF.

The gene calls are TRBV5-6 and TRBJ2-5, with 9 positions matching TRBD1. CDR1 and CDR2 (germline): SGHDT, YYEEEE. The ends lost 5 bases at V and 4 bases at J; junction bases unmatched: 12. This CDR3 is built from 16 residues. DNA for the CDR3: TGTGCCAGCAGTTACCCCTCGGGACAGGGTGGAGAGACCCAGTACTTC. Protein: CASSYPSGQGGETQYF.

The chain carries TRBV6-5 and TRBJ1-2; no definite D call. V gave up 0 bases and J gave up 5 bases, with 13 bases separating them. The CDR3 totals 15 residues. Germline-derived CDR1 and CDR2 are MNHEY and SVGAGI. This chain's CDR3 is CASSYSPGIEYGYTF. In DNA form, the CDR3 reads TGTGCCAGCAGTTACTCCCCGGGGATTGAGTATGGCTACACCTTC.

This rearrangement joins TRBV7-3 to TRBJ1-6, with 7 positions matching TRBD1. CDR3 size: 14 residues. Trimming took 3 bases from V and 11 from J; bases not matched to a gene: 7. CDR1 is SGHTA, CDR2 FQGTGA, per germline. The CDR3 sequence is CASSLGQPSAPLHF. The CDR3 DNA reads as TGTGCCAGCAGCTTGGGACAGCCTTCGGCACCCCTCCACTTT.

The chain employs TRBV2 and TRBJ2-3; D is ambiguous. Germline V gives CDR1 SNHLY, CDR2 FYNNEI. This CDR3 region has 14 residues. V lost 2 bases and J lost 4, with 10 bases in between. The CDR3 DNA sequence: TGTGCCAGCAGTGAACTACAGTTGTCAGATACGCAGTATTTT. It is translated as CASSELQLSDTQYF.

This clone was recorded once. The V call is TRBV18, the J call TRBJ1-5; D might be TRBD1 (6 bases). CDR3 length: 14 residues. V was cut by 3 bases and J by 6 bases, with 12 bases left in between. Germline-derived CDR1 and CDR2 are KGHSH and LQKENI. CDR3 region: CASSPTGESQPQHF. DNA for the CDR3: TGTGCCAGCTCACCGACAGGTGAGAGTCAGCCCCAGCATTTT.

A remark on this clone: Its ends do not fully match the called genes, so a read error is possible. The V and J genes are TRBV5-1 and TRBJ1-5; tentatively, D is TRBD1 (5 bases). The CDR3 is 15 residues long. Looked up from germline, CDR1 is SGHRS and CDR2 is YFSETQ. The CDR3 nucleotides read TGCGCCAGCAGTTCGGGGGAGATAGGCAATCGGCCCCAGCATTTT. Translating it yields CASSSGEIGNRPQHF.

The sample holds one count of this clone. The chain recombines TRBV15 with TRBJ2-1; 7 bases map to TRBD2. CDR1 is LNHNV, CDR2 YYDKDF, per germline (reference sequence). Trimming took 0 bases from V and 4 from J; bases not matched to a gene: 6. This CDR3 comprises 16 residues. CDR3: CATSRDGGSSYNEQFF. As DNA, the CDR3 is TGTGCCACCAGCAGAGACGGGGGGTCTTCATACAATGAGCAGTTCTTC.